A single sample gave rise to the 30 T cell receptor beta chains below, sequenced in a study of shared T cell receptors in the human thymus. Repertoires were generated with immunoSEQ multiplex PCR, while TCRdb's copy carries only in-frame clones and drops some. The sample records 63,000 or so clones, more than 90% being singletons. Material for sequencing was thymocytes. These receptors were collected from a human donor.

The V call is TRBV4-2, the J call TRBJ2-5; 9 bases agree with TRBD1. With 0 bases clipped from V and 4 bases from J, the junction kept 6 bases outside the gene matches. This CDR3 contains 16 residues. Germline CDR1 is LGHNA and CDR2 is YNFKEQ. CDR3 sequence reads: CASSQETGGLSETQYF. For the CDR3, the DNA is TGTGCCAGCAGCCAAGAAACAGGGGGCTTATCAGAGACCCAGTACTTC.

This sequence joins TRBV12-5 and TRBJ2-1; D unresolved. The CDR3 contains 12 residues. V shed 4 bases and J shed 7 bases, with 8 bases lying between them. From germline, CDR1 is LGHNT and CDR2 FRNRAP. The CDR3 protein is CASGSAVNEQFF. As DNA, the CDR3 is TGTGCTAGTGGTTCGGCGGTAAATGAGCAGTTCTTC.

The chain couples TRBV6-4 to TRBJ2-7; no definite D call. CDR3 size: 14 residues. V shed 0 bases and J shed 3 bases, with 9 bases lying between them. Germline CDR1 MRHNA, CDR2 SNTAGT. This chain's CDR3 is CASSDSKLFYEQYF. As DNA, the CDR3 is TGTGCCAGCAGTGACTCGAAGTTATTCTACGAGCAGTACTTC.

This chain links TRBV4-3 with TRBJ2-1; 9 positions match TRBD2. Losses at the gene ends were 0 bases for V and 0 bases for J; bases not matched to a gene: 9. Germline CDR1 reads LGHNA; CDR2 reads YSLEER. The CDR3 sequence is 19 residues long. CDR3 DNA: TGCGCCAGCAGCCAAGATCCCAGCGGGGGGCAAAGCTCCTACAATGAGCAGTTCTTC. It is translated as CASSQDPSGGQSSYNEQFF.

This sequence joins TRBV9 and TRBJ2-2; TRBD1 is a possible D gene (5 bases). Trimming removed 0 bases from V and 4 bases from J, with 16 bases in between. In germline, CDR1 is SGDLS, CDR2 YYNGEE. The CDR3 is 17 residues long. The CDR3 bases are TGTGCCAGCAGCGTAGCTGTGGCAGGGTCGAGCACCGGGGAGCTGTTTTTT. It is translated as CASSVAVAGSSTGELFF.

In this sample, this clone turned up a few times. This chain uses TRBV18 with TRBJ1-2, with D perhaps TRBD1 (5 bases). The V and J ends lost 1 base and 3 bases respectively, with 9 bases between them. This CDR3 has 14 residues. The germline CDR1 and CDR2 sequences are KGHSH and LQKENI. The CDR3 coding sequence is TGTGCCAGCTCACCACGGGACGGCTACTATGGCTACACCTTC. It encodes CASSPRDGYYGYTF. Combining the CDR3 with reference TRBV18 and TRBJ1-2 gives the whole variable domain NAGVMQNPRHLVRRRGQEARLRCSPMKGHSHVYWYRQLPEEGLKFMVYLQKENIIDESGMPKERFSAEFPKEGPSILRIQQVVRGDSAAYFCASSPRDGYYGYTFGSGTRLTVV.

The chain's CDR3 is CASSPNPSGDAFSGANVLTF. In DNA, the CDR3 is TGTGCCAGCAGCCCGAACCCTTCAGGGGATGCCTTCTCTGGGGCCAACGTCCTGACTTTC. The chain has TRBV7-6 and TRBJ2-6; D is perhaps TRBD1 (6 bases). The CDR3 is 20 residues long. The germline V and J ends were trimmed by 5 bases and 0 bases, with 23 bases remaining between them. CDR1 and CDR2 (germline): SGHVS, FNYEAQ.

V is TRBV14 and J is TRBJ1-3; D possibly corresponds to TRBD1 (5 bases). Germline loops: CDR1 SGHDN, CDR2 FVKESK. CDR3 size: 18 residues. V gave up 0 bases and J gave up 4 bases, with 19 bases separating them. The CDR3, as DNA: TGTGCCAGCAGCCAAGATCGTTCCGACAGTTTGAGGGGAAACACCATATATTTT. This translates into CASSQDRSDSLRGNTIYF.

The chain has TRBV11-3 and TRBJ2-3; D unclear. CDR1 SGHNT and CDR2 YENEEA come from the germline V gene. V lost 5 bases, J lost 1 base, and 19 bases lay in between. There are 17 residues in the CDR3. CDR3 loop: CASSPRSVQGGTDTQYF. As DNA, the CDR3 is TGTGCCAGCAGCCCCCGGAGTGTGCAAGGAGGCACAGATACGCAGTATTTT.

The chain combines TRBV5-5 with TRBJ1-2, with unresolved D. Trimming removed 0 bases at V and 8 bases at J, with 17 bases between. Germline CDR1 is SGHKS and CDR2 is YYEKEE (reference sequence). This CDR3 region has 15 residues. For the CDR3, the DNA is TGTGCCAGCAGCTTGGCCGGTTTCATAACTCGAGGCTACACCTTC. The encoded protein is CASSLAGFITRGYTF.

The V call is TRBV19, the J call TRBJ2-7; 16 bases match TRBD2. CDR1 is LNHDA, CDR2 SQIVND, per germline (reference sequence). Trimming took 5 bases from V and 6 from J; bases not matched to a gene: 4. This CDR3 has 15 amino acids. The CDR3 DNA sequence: TGTGCCAGTAGTTCCGGGACTAGCGGGGGGGGCGAGCAGTACTTC. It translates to CASSSGTSGGGEQYF.

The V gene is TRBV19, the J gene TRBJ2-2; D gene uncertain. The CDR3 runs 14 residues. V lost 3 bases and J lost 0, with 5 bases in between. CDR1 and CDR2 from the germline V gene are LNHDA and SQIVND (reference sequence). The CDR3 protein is CASSINTNTGELFF. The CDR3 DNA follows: TGTGCCAGTAGTATTAACACGAACACCGGGGAGCTGTTTTTT.

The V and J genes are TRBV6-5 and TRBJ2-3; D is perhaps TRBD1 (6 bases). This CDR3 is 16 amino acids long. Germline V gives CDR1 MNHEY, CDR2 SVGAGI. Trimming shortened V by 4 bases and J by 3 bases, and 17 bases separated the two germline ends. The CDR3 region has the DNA TGTGCCAGCAGTTCCTCCCTGACAGGTCAGACAGATACGCAGTATTTT. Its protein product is CASSSSLTGQTDTQYF.

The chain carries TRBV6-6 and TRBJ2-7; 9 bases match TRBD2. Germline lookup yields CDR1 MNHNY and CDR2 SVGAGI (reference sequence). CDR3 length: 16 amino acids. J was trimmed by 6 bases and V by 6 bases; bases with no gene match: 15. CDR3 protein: CASRTSAGGPRAEQYF. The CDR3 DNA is TGTGCCAGCAGAACGTCGGCGGGGGGGCCGAGAGCCGAGCAGTACTTC.

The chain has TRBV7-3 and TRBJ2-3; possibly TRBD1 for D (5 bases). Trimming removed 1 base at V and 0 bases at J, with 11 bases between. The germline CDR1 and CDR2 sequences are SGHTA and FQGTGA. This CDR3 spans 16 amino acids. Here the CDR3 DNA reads TGTGCCAGCAGCTTAAACCCGCAGGGAAGCACAGATACGCAGTATTTT. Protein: CASSLNPQGSTDTQYF.

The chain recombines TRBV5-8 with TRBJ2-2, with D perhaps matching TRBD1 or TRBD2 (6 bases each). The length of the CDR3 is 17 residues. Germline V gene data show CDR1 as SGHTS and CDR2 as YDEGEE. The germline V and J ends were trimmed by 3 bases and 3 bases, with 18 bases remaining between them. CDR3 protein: CASSWRDTGFDTGELFF. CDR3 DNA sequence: TGTGCCAGCAGCTGGAGGGACACAGGGTTTGACACCGGGGAGCTGTTTTTT.

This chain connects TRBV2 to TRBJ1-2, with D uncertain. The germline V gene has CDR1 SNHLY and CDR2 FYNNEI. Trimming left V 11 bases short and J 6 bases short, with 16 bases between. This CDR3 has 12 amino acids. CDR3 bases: TGTGCCGTACTCGACTGGGATCATGGCTACACCTTC. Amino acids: CAVLDWDHGYTF.

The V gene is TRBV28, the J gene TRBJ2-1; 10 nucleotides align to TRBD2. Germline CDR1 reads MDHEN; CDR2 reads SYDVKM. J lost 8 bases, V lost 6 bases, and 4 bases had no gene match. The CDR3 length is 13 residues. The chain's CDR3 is CASSQRGGDEQFF. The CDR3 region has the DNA TGTGCCAGCAGCCAGCGGGGGGGCGATGAGCAGTTCTTC.

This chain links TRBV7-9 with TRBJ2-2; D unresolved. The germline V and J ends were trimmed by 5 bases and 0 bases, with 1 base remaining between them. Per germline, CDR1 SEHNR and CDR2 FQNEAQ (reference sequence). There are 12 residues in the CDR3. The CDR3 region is CASSTNTGELFF. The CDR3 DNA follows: TGTGCCAGCAGCACGAACACCGGGGAGCTGTTTTTT.

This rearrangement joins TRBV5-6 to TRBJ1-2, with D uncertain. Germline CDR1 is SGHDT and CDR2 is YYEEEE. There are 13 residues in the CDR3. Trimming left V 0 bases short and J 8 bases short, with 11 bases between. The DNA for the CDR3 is TGTGCCAGCAGCTTGGAGGCGGATGGAGGCTACACCTTC. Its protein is CASSLEADGGYTF. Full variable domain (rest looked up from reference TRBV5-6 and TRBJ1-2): DAGVTQSPTHLIKTRGQQVTLRCSPKSGHDTVSWYQQALGQGPQFIFQYYEEEERQRGNFPDRFSGHQFPNYSSELNVNALLLGDSALYLCASSLEADGGYTFGSGTRLTVV.

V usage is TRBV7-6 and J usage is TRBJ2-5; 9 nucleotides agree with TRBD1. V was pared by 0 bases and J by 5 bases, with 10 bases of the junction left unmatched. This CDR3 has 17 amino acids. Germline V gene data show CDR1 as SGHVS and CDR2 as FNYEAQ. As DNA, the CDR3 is TGTGCCAGCAGCTTAGCCGGGACAGGGAGGCTGGAGGAGACCCAGTACTTC. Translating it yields CASSLAGTGRLEETQYF.

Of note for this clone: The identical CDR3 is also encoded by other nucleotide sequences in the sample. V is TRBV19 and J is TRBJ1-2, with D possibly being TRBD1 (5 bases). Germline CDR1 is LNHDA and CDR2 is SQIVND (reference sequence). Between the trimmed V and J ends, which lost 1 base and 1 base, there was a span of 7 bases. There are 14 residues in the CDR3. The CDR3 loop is CASSIGQGNYGYTF. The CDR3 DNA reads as TGTGCCAGTAGTATAGGGCAGGGTAACTATGGCTACACCTTC.

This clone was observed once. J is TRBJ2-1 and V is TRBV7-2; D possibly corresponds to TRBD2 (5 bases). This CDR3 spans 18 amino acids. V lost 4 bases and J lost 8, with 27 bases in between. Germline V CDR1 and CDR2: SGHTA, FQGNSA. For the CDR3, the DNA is TGTGCCAGCAGCTCGAGAGGGCCCCCCATCCCTAGGGTCGATGAGCAGTTCTTC. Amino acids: CASSSRGPPIPRVDEQFF.

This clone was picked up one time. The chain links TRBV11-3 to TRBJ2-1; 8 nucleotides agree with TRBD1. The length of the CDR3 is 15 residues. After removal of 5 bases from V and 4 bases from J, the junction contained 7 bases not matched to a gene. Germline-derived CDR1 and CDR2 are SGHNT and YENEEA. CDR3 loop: CASSTRTGNYNEQFF. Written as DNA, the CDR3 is TGTGCCAGCAGCACCCGGACAGGGAATTACAATGAGCAGTTCTTC. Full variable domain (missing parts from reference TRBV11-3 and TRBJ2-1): EAGVVQSPRYKIIEKKQPVAFWCNPISGHNTLYWYLQNLGQGPELLIRYENEEAVDDSQLPKDRFSAERLKGVDSTLKIQPAELGDSAVYLCASSTRTGNYNEQFFGPGTRLTVL.

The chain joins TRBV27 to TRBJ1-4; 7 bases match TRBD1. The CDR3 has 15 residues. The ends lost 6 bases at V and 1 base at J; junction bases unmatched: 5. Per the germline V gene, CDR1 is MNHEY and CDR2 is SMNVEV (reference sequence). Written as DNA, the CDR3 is TGTGCCAGCAGAGAGACAGGGCTAACTAATGAAAAACTGTTTTTT. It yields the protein CASRETGLTNEKLFF.

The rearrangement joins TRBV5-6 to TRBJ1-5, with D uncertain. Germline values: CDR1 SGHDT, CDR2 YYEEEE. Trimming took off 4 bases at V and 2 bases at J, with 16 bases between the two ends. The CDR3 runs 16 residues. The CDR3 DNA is TGTGCCAGCAGCCTTGGTTCAGGCTGGGGCAATCAGCCCCAGCATTTT. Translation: CASSLGSGWGNQPQHF.

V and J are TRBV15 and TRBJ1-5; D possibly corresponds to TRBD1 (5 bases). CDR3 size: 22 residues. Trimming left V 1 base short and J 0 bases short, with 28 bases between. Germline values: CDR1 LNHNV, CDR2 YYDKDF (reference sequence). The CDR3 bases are TGTGCCACCAGCAGAGGTCGGGGTGGGTCAAAACAAAGGGGATATAGCAATCAGCCCCAGCATTTT. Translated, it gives CATSRGRGGSKQRGYSNQPQHF.

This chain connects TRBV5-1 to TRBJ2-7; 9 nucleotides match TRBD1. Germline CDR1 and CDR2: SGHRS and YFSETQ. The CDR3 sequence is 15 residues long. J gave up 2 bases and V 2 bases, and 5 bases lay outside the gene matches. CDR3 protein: CASSFWTGETYEQYF. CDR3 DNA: TGCGCCAGCAGCTTTTGGACAGGGGAGACCTACGAGCAGTACTTC.

The DNA for the CDR3 is TGTGCCAGCAGCAGGAGGGCTAGCGGGGGAGCAGCCGGGGAGACCCAGTACTTC. It specifies CASSRRASGGAAGETQYF. This rearrangement joins TRBV2 to TRBJ2-5, with 10 bases that match TRBD2. The CDR3 loop spans 18 amino acids. Germline V lookup: CDR1 SNHLY, CDR2 FYNNEI. Unmatched junction bases numbered 18, after V lost 6 bases and J lost 5 bases. Full variable domain (missing parts from reference TRBV2 and TRBJ2-5): EPEVTQTPSHQVTQMGQEVILRCVPISNHLYFYWYRQILGQKVEFLVSFYNNEISEKSEIFDDQFSVERPDGSNFTLKIRSTKLEDSAMYFCASSRRASGGAAGETQYFGPGTRLLVL.

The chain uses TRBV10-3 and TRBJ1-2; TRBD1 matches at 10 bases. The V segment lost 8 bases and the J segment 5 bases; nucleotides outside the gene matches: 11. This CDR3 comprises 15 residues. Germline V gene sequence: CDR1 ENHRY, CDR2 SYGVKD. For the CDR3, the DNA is TGTGCCATCTTTAGGGGGACAGGGGCTCCTTATGGCTACACCTTC. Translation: CAIFRGTGAPYGYTF.